A selection of T cell receptor beta chains follows, all from one sample in a study of type 1 regulatory T cells. TCRdb analysed the reads with MiXCR anew, one entry per CDR3 protein. Counted here are some 100,000 distinct CDR3 sequences, around 30% occurring once; the ten biggest clones make up less than 2.5%. Sequenced: CD4+ T cells, either the whole sample or a sorted fraction (not recorded which). These receptor sequences come from a human donor in good health. Each CDR3 is given with its conserved first and last residue. A D gene is named only where the DNA matches it firmly. The size of a clone is reported for some rows only, either as once, few or many, or as a class for expanded clones.

>few|TRBV7-2|17|TRBD2|TRBJ2-7
CASSPDPSREFTYEQYF
TGTGCCAGCAGCCCGGACCCATCGCGGGAGTTCACCTACGAGCAGTACTTC
>NA|TRBV7-9|15|TRBD2|TRBJ2-1
CASSLTSGTYNEQFF
TGTGCCAGCAGCTTGACTAGCGGTACCTACAATGAGCAGTTCTTC
>NA|TRBV2|18|NA|TRBJ2-6
CASSEAPGGGTGANVLTF
TGTGCCAGCAGTGAAGCGCCAGGGGGGGGCACTGGGGCCAACGTCCTGACTTTC
>NA|TRBV2|17|NA|TRBJ2-3
CASRGPTGRASTDTQYF
TGTGCCAGCCGCGGACCCACGGGTAGGGCGAGCACAGATACGCAGTATTTT
>few|TRBV19|13|TRBD1|TRBJ1-5
CASTPTGNQPQHF
TGTGCCAGTACCCCGACAGGGAACCAGCCCCAGCATTTT
>NA|TRBV29-1|11|NA|TRBJ2-7
CSVDVGLEQYF
TGCAGCGTTGATGTGGGTCTCGAGCAGTACTTC
>few|TRBV15|15|TRBD1|TRBJ1-4
CATSRDRAGVEKLFF
TGTGCCACCAGCCGGGACAGGGCTGGGGTCGAAAAACTGTTTTTT
>NA|TRBV25-1|13|NA|TRBJ1-2
CASSVLGVDGYTF
TGTGCCAGCAGTGTGTTGGGGGTCGATGGCTACACCTTC
>NA|TRBV9|14|TRBD1|TRBJ2-2
CARSSGQAAGELFF
TGTGCCAGAAGCTCGGGACAGGCCGCCGGGGAGCTGTTTTTT
>NA|TRBV20-1|16|NA|TRBJ1-1
CSAKPERGGPISDAFF
TGCAGTGCCAAACCGGAGAGGGGGGGGCCGATCTCTGACGCTTTCTTT
>NA|TRBV7-2|13|NA|TRBJ2-5
CASSSWGGETQYF
TGTGCCAGCAGCTCTTGGGGGGGCGAGACCCAGTACTTC